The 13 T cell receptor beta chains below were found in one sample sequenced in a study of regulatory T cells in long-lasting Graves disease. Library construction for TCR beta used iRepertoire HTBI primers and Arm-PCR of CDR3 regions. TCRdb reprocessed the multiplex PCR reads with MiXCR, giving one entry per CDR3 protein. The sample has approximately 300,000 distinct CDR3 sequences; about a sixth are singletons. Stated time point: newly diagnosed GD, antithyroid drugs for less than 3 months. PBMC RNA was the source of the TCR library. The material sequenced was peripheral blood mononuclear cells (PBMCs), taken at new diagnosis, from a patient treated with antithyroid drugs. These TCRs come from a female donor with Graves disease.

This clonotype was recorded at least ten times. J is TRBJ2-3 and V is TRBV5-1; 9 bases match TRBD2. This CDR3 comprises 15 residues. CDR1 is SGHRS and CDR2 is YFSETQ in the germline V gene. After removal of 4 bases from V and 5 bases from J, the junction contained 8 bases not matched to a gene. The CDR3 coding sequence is TGCGCCAGCAGCCCCGGACTAGCGCAGCAAGATACGCAGTATTTT. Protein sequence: CASSPGLAQQDTQYF. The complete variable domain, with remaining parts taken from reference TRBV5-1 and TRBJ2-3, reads KAGVTQTPRYLIKTRGQQVTLSCSPISGHRSVSWYQQTPGQGLQFLFEYFSETQRNKGNFPGRFSGRQFSNSRSEMNVSTLELGDSALYLCASSPGLAQQDTQYFGPGTRLTVL.

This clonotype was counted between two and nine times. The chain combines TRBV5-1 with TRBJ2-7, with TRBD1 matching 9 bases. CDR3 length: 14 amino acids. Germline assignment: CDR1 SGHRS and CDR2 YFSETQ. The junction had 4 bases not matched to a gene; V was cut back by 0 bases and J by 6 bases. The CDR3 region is CASSLAGTGIEQYF. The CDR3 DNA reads TGCGCCAGCAGCTTGGCGGGGACAGGGATCGAGCAGTACTTC.

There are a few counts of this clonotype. The CDR3 nucleotides read TGTGCCAGCAGGAAAAACAGGGGAGACACTGAAGCTTTCTTT. Protein product: CASRKNRGDTEAFF. J is TRBJ1-1 and V is TRBV27, with TRBD1 matching over 7 bases. CDR1 is MNHEY and CDR2 is SMNVEV in the germline V gene (reference sequence). The V segment lost 6 bases and the J segment 3 bases; nucleotides outside the gene matches: 7. The CDR3 has 14 amino acids.

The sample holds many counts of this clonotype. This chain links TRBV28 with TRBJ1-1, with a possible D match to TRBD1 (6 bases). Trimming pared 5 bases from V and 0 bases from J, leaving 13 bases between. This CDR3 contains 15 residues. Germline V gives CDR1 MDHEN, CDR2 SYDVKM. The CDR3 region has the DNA TGTGCCAGCAGTCAGGGGCCGCAGATGAACACTGAAGCTTTCTTT. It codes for CASSQGPQMNTEAFF.

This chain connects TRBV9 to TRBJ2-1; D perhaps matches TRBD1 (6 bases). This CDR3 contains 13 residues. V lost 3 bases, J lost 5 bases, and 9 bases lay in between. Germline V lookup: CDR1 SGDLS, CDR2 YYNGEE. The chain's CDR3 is CASSGQDDNEQFF. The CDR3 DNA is TGTGCCAGCAGCGGACAGGACGACAATGAGCAGTTCTTC.

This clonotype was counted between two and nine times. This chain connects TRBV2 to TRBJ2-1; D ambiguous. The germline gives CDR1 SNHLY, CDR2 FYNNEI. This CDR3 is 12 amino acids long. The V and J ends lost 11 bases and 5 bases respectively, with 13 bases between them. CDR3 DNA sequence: TGTGCCTGCGGTCTATACAACAATGAGCAGTTCTTC. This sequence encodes CACGLYNNEQFF.

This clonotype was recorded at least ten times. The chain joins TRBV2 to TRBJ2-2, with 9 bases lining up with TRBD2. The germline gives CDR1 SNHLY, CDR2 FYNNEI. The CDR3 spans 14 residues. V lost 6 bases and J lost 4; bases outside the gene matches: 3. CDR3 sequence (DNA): TGTGCCAGCAGGCGGCGGGAGGGCACCGGGGAGCTGTTTTTT. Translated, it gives CASRRREGTGELFF.

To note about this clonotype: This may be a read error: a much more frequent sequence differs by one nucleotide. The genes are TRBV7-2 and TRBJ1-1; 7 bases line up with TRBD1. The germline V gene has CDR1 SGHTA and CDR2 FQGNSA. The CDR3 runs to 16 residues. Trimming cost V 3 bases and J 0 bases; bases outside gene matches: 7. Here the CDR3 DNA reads TGTGCCAGCAGCTTGGTTTCGGGACAGATGAACACTGAAGCTTTCTTT. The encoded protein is CASSLVSGQMNTEAFF.

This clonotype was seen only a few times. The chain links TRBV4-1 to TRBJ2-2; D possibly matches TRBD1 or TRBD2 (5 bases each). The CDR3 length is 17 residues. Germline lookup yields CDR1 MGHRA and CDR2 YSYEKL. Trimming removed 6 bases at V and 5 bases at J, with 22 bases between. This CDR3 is CASSQLVGTEETGELFF. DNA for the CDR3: TGCGCCAGCAGTCAACTCGTAGGGACGGAGGAGACCGGGGAGCTGTTTTTT.

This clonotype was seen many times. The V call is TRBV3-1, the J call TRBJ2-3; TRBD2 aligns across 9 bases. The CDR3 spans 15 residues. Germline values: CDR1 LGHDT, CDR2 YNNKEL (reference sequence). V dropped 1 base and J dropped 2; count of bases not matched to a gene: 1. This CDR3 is CASSQGLAATDTQYF. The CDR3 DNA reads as TGTGCCAGCAGCCAAGGACTAGCGGCCACAGATACGCAGTATTTT.

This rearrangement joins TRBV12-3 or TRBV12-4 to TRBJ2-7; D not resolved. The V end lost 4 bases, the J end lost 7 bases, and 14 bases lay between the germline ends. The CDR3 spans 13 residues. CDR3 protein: CASSSFLPGEQYF. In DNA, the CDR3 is TGTGCCAGCAGTTCTTTTCTCCCTGGGGAGCAGTACTTC.

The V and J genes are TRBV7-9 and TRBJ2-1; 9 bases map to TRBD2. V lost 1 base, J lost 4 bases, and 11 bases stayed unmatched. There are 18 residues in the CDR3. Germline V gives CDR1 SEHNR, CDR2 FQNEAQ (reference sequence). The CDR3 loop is CASSLVGGAGGGYNEQFF. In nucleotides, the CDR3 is TGTGCCAGCAGCTTAGTTGGAGGAGCGGGGGGCGGGTACAATGAGCAGTTCTTC. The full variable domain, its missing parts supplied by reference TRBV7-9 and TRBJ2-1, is DTGVSQNPRHKITKRGQNVTFRCDPISEHNRLYWYRQTLGQGPEFLTYFQNEAQLEKSRLLSDRFSAERPKGSFSTLEIQRTEQGDSAMYLCASSLVGGAGGGYNEQFFGPGTRLTVL.

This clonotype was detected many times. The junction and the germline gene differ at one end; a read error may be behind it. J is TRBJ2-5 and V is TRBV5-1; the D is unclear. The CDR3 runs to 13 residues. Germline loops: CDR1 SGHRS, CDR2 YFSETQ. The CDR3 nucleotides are TGTGCCAGCAGCTCGACTTACCAAGAGACCCAGTACTTC. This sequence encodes CASSSTYQETQYF. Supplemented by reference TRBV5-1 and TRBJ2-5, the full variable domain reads KAGVTQTPRYLIKTRGQQVTLSCSPISGHRSVSWYQQTPGQGLQFLFEYFSETQRNKGNFPGRFSGRQFSNSRSEMNVSTLELGDSALYLCASSSTYQETQYFGPGTRLLVL.